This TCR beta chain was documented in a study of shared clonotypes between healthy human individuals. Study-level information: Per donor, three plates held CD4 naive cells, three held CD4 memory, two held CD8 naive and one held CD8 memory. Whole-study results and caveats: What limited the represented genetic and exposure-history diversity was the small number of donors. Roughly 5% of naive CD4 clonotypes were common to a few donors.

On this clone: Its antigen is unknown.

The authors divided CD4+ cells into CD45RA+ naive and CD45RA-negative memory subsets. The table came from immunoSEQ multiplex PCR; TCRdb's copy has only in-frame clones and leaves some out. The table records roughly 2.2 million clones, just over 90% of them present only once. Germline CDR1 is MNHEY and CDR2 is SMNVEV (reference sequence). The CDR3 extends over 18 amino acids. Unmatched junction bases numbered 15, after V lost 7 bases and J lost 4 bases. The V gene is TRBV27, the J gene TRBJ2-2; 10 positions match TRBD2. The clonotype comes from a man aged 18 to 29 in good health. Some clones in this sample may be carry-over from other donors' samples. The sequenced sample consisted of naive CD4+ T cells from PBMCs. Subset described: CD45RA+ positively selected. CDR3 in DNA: TGTGCCAGCACTCTCATAGCCGGGACTAGCGTTCCCACCGGGGAGCTGTTTTTT. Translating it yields CASTLIAGTSVPTGELFF.